Sequencing of this TCR beta chain was carried out in a study of T cell responses to AZD1222 COVID-19 vaccine. Here immunoSEQ multiplex PCR was the method, and the copy in TCRdb shows in-frame clones only, minus some. The table has around 130,000 clones, more than 80% seen once; the top ten hold about 5.2%. This CDR3 comprises 13 residues. Trimming removed 1 base at V and 1 base at J, with 4 bases between. Findings and limits, study-wide: Spike was spanned by vaccine-associated CD4 TCRs, with dominance at 160-218 and 743-854. White British donors predominated, females outnumbered males, and clonal diversity was possibly underestimated.

With respect to this clone: The antigen is unknown. Different DNA sequences within this sample yield the same CDR3.

Sequenced material: peripheral blood, taken on day 0 of AZD1222 vaccination. The source is an adult in good health. This sequence joins TRBV12-3 or TRBV12-4 and TRBJ1-1, with D unclear. In DNA, the CDR3 is TGTGCCAGCAGTTTAGTCCAGAACACTGAAGCTTTCTTT. This sequence encodes CASSLVQNTEAFF.